This record covers a single T cell receptor beta chain. The antigen is undetermined. TCRdb's copy holds only in-frame clones and misses some; the assay was immunoSEQ multiplex PCR. The sample shows roughly 16,000 clones, around 73% of them seen only once. Peripheral blood came from all dose cohorts at three timepoints. This CDR3 has 14 amino acids. After removal of 6 bases from V and 6 bases from J, the junction contained 11 bases not matched to a gene. Germline CDR1 SQVTM, CDR2 ANQGSEA. The data derive from a study of OX40 agonist ivuxolimab in advanced cancers. Across the study: In this cohort, patients received ivuxolimab, an agonistic anti-OX40 (CD134) antibody.

The study, taken as a whole, reports: Some patients without response likewise showed low normalized clonal expansion.

The V and J genes are TRBV29-1 and TRBJ2-1; 7 bases fit TRBD1. The TCR was taken from an adult with an advanced solid tumor such as melanoma, head and neck, liver or kidney cancer. The sample in question was CD4+ or CD8+ T cells sorted from blood, obtained in a trial of the OX40 agonist ivuxolimab. The CDR3 nucleotides read TGCAGCGTACCGGGACAGTTCTCTCTCAATGAGCAGTTCTTC. Translating it yields CSVPGQFSLNEQFF.